The T cell receptor (beta chain) under discussion was sequenced for a study of T cells expressing NK-cell markers. Whole-study context: Beta-chain profiling covered CD3+CD56+NKG2C+, CD3+CD56+NKG2C- and CD3+CD56-NKG2C+ sorted subsets. Seven of the eight sequenced donors were classified as HCMV-seropositive, and one was classified as seronegative. General observations from the study: Dominant NKG2C+ clonotype frequencies of 1.0-7.0% of CD8+ T cells were measured in more than 5 donors. Whether expanded NKG2C-expressing T cell clones recognize HCMV is unknown.

CDR1 and CDR2 (germline): DFQATT, SNEGSKA (reference sequence). CDR3 length equals 16 residues. As for this clonotype: Its antigen is still unknown.

From its re-call of the 5' RACE reads, TCRdb lists each CDR3 protein once, without DNA. The table lists about 260,000 distinct CDR3 sequences. This sequence originates from a woman between 18 and 70 years old in good health. The chain recombines TRBV20-1 with TRBJ1-5; TCRdb's D call of TRBD1 is untestable without DNA. Sample: blood T cells: a sorted CD56 or NKG2C T cell subset, CD4+ or CD8+ T cells, or bulk PBMC T cells (not recorded which). The CDR3 is CSASPDVVGGNQPQHF.